The following is a T cell receptor (beta chain) sequence with its context. Per the study methods: Reference gene primers were amplified, and this amplification served to estimate nucleated cell counts. Profiling relied on immunoSEQ multiplex PCR, and the TCRdb table lists in-frame clones only, not all of them. V, J and clone size are those of that table, while D and trimming were read from the DNA. The sample lists just over 300,000 clones, nearly 90% occurring once. This specimen belongs to a study of blood T cell repertoires in COVID-19. Germline V lookup: CDR1 SQVTM, CDR2 ANQGSEA. The CDR3 has 15 residues. The V and J ends lost 0 bases and 4 bases, in that order; junction bases with no gene match: 6.

The sample taken for sequencing was peripheral blood. This receptor was taken from a woman aged 25 to 39 with COVID-19, enrolled during active disease. The chain is built from TRBV29-1 and TRBJ1-3; 7 bases are a match to TRBD1. The CDR3 DNA reads as TGCAGCGTTGAAGATCAGGGGGGCGTCGGAAACACCATATATTTT. It yields the protein CSVEDQGGVGNTIYF.